This T cell receptor beta chain is from a study of T cells in Graves' hyperthyroidism and ophthalmopathy. About the research overall: The blood sample was taken at first diagnosis, before treatment began. Study results and caveats: Peripheral blood also featured most of the thyroid clonotypes expanded above 0.001.

V shed 5 bases and J shed 5 bases, with 21 bases lying between them. The CDR3 contains 17 residues. Amplified TCR beta CDR3 regions derived from RNA transcripts. HTBI primers were employed in a first-round RT-PCR of the TCR CDR3. TCRdb re-called the multiplex PCR reads with MiXCR, one entry per CDR3 protein. This table has around 520,000 distinct CDR3 sequences, approximately 24% appearing once. The table lists this clonotype with many counts. Its target is not known. The genes are TRBV12-3 or TRBV12-4 and TRBJ2-2; possibly TRBD2 for D (6 bases). Sequencing was carried out using blood. This clonotype was obtained from a woman aged 25 to 45 with Graves' ophthalmopathy. CDR3 sequence: CASSLGIAARGTGELFF. In DNA form, the CDR3 reads TGTGCCAGCAGTCTAGGCATAGCGGCCAGAGGAACCGGGGAGCTGTTTTTT.